The present T cell receptor beta chain was sequenced within a study of cytomegalovirus exposure and HLA in healthy donors. The primer mix had 60 Vbeta and 13 Jbeta primers. The assay was immunoSEQ multiplex PCR, and TCRdb's table has in-frame clones only and misses some. Of 60,000 to 90,000 clones in the sample, around two thirds were seen once. Germline V gene lookup returns CDR1 SGHRS and CDR2 YFSETQ. The V gene end was trimmed by 0 bases and the J gene end by 1 base; junction bases not matched to a gene: 4. The CDR3 is 16 residues long. The receptor comes from a woman aged 45 to 65 in good health and CMV-seropositive. Sequencing input: PBMCs. The V call is TRBV5-1, the J call TRBJ1-1; 9 nucleotides agree with TRBD1. The CDR3 is CASSLVGQGWNTEAFF. The CDR3 DNA is TGCGCCAGCAGCTTGGTAGGACAGGGGTGGAACACTGAAGCTTTCTTT.